The present T cell receptor beta chain was sequenced within a study of blood T cell repertoires in COVID-19. On the study more broadly: In each case, the material was cDNA or gDNA derived from T cells, B-cell-depleted T cells, or PBMCs.

Germline CDR1 MNHEY, CDR2 SVGAGI. The CDR3 is made up of 15 amino acids. V gave up 2 bases and J gave up 2 bases; unmatched junction bases: 4. Original data processing: Reference gene primers were amplified, and this amplification served to estimate nucleated cell counts. The data were produced by immunoSEQ multiplex PCR, yet TCRdb's version contains in-frame clones alone and is incomplete. V and J calls and clone size follow that table, whereas D and trimming were derived from the DNA. The sample has about 89,000 clones; 65% to 85% are singletons. This TCR was sampled from a man between 65 and 85 years old with COVID-19, enrolled during active disease. This chain uses TRBV6-5 with TRBJ2-3, with 7 bases aligning to TRBD2. Sequencing was carried out using peripheral blood. The DNA of the CDR3 is TGTGCCAGCAGTTACGGGCGGGGGATCACAGATACGCAGTATTTT. Its protein product is CASSYGRGITDTQYF.